This entry lists 27 T cell receptor beta chains sequenced from one sample in a study of cytomegalovirus exposure and HLA in healthy donors (dated by TCRdb to about 2017). The receptor library was made with the immunoSEQ multiplex PCR assay. The multiplex PCR relied on a mix of 60 forward primers for TCR Vbeta segments and 13 reverse primers for TCR Jbeta segments. Held by TCRdb, this immuneACCESS table contains in-frame sequences only and omits some clones. Under half of the omission traces to an unresolved V gene where checked; the cause of the rest is unknown. The sample table contains roughly 120,000 clones; only one count was recorded for around 80% of them. The biggest ten clones account for 3.5% to 4.5% of the sample. Input material: PBMCs. These TCRs come from a man between 25 and 39 years old in good health and CMV-seropositive.

This sequence joins TRBV28 and TRBJ2-5; 9 positions agree with TRBD2. CDR1 and CDR2 (germline): MDHEN, SYDVKM. With V trimmed by 6 bases and J by 2 bases, 7 bases remained unmatched. The CDR3 totals 15 residues. The CDR3 DNA follows: TGTGCCAGCAGGGGTGGGGCGGGAGGGCAAGAGACCCAGTACTTC. Translation: CASRGGAGGQETQYF.

The chain combines TRBV4-2 with TRBJ2-1; 9 bases align to TRBD2. The CDR3 has 17 amino acids. Trimming cost V 1 base and J 7 bases; bases outside gene matches: 11. Germline values: CDR1 LGHNA, CDR2 YNFKEQ. The CDR3 DNA follows: TGTGCCAGCAGCCAAGGGCACGGCGGGGGGGCCACGAATGAGCAGTTCTTC. Its protein product is CASSQGHGGGATNEQFF.

J is TRBJ2-3 and V is TRBV5-4; TRBD1 agrees at 8 bases. CDR3 length: 16 residues. After removal of 0 bases from V and 1 base from J, the junction contained 4 bases not matched to a gene. CDR1 and CDR2 from the germline V gene are SGHNT and YYREEE (reference sequence). This chain's CDR3 is CASSLGGQARTDTQYF. The CDR3 DNA reads TGTGCCAGCAGCTTGGGGGGACAGGCCCGCACAGATACGCAGTATTTT.

The J gene is TRBJ2-7, the V gene TRBV11-2; D might be TRBD1 (6 bases). Germline V CDR1 and CDR2: SGHAT, FQNNGV. This CDR3 region has 16 residues. V was cut by 6 bases and J by 2 bases, with 20 bases left in between. CDR3: CASRPLSGTNPYEQYF. CDR3 coding DNA: TGTGCCAGCAGGCCCCTATCCGGGACAAACCCCTACGAGCAGTACTTC.

This chain links TRBV7-8 with TRBJ1-2; 7 nucleotides agree with TRBD1. Per germline, CDR1 SGHVS and CDR2 FQNEAQ. V was clipped by 5 bases and J by 7 bases; unmatched bases: 4. The CDR3 extends over 12 amino acids. In DNA, the CDR3 is TGTGCCAGCAGCCAAGGGACAGCTGGCTACACCTTC. This encodes CASSQGTAGYTF.

This chain connects TRBV30 to TRBJ2-1; 11 bases are shared with TRBD2. The V gene's germline CDR1 is GTSNPN and CDR2 SVGIG (reference sequence). V was pared by 4 bases and J by 7 bases, with 9 bases of the junction left unmatched. This CDR3 is built from 15 residues. The CDR3 coding sequence is TGTGCCTGGAAAGACTGGGCTAGCGGGGGGAATGAGCAGTTCTTC. Protein product: CAWKDWASGGNEQFF. Based on the CDR3 plus reference TRBV30 and TRBJ2-1, the full variable domain is SQTIHQWPATLVQPVGSPLSLECTVEGTSNPNLYWYRQAAGRGLQLLFYSVGIGQISSEVPQNLSASRPQDRQFILSSKKLLLSDSGFYLCAWKDWASGGNEQFFGPGTRLTVL.

A few counts support this clone. V and J are TRBV4-3 and TRBJ2-3; TRBD2 might be the D (7 bases). Germline V gene data show CDR1 as LGHNA and CDR2 as YSLEER. The CDR3 is 16 residues long. The V end lost 0 bases, the J end lost 4 bases, and 14 bases lay between the germline ends. Written as DNA, the CDR3 is TGCGCCAGCAGCCAAGATAGAGGGGGGGGCCCAGATACGCAGTATTTT. This codes for CASSQDRGGGPDTQYF.

This chain uses TRBV29-1 with TRBJ1-3; 7 bases agree with TRBD1. Germline lookup yields CDR1 SQVTM and CDR2 ANQGSEA. The CDR3 contains 14 residues. The CDR3 DNA sequence: TGCAGAGAAGCGTACAGGGGCTCTGGAAACACCATATATTTT. It translates to CREAYRGSGNTIYF.

This chain uses TRBV4-2 with TRBJ2-2; D gene uncertain. CDR1 LGHNA and CDR2 YNFKEQ come from the germline V gene. The CDR3 consists of 14 residues. The ends were cut back, 1 base at V and 3 bases at J, with 6 bases in the middle. The CDR3 here is CASSQGGDTGELFF. The CDR3 DNA reads TGTGCCAGCAGCCAAGGTGGAGACACCGGGGAGCTGTTTTTT.

The V call is TRBV7-2, the J call TRBJ2-7, with TRBD2 matching over 13 bases. CDR1 SGHTA and CDR2 FQGNSA come from the germline V gene. This CDR3 has 13 residues. With 4 bases clipped from V and 13 bases from J, the junction kept 7 bases outside the gene matches. The CDR3 loop reads CASSSGTSGTRYF. CDR3 DNA sequence: TGTGCCAGCAGCTCCGGGACTAGCGGGACGCGTTACTTC.

The rearrangement links TRBV5-1 to TRBJ1-3; 8 nucleotides line up with TRBD1. This CDR3 comprises 15 residues. The germline CDR1 and CDR2 sequences are SGHRS and YFSETQ. The junction had 7 bases not matched to a gene; V was cut back by 4 bases and J by 4 bases. CDR3 residues: CASSAGQARGNTIYF. The CDR3 DNA is TGCGCCAGCAGCGCGGGACAGGCAAGAGGAAACACCATATATTTT.

The V gene is TRBV28, the J gene TRBJ2-7; 12 nucleotides match TRBD2. Germline CDR1 MDHEN, CDR2 SYDVKM. The junction had 2 bases not matched to a gene; V was cut back by 8 bases and J by 0 bases. The CDR3 is 14 residues long. The CDR3: CASGLAGHSYEQYF. The CDR3 DNA reads as TGTGCCAGCGGACTAGCGGGGCACTCCTACGAGCAGTACTTC.

The rearrangement joins TRBV9 to TRBJ2-7; D is ambiguous. The CDR3 runs to 14 residues. Germline values: CDR1 SGDLS, CDR2 YYNGEE. V shed 2 bases and J shed 2 bases, with 11 bases lying between them. The CDR3 reads CASSVMADPYEQYF. In nucleotides, the CDR3 is TGTGCCAGCAGCGTTATGGCGGATCCCTACGAGCAGTACTTC.

The chain has TRBV14 and TRBJ2-2, with D maybe TRBD1 (5 bases). This CDR3 has 15 amino acids. Germline V lookup: CDR1 SGHDN, CDR2 FVKESK. Trimming shortened V by 2 bases and J by 1 base, and 8 bases separated the two germline ends. The CDR3 reads CASSQRRGNTGELFF. The CDR3 nucleotides read TGTGCCAGCAGCCAACGAAGGGGGAACACCGGGGAGCTGTTTTTT.

This chain links TRBV5-1 with TRBJ2-1, with 8 bases that match TRBD2. The CDR3 runs 15 residues. J lost 7 bases, V lost 2 bases, and 8 bases had no gene match. CDR1 is SGHRS, CDR2 YFSETQ, per germline. Here the CDR3 DNA reads TGCGCCAGCAGCTTTCGGGGGGGCCCTGTTAATGAGCAGTTCTTC. Translated, it gives CASSFRGGPVNEQFF.

The rearrangement links TRBV2 to TRBJ1-6; 8 nucleotides agree with TRBD1. J was trimmed by 15 bases and V by 11 bases; bases with no gene match: 15. This CDR3 region has 13 residues. Germline-derived CDR1 and CDR2 are SNHLY and FYNNEI. The CDR3 region is CAGSGTGRLFLHF. In nucleotides, the CDR3 is TGTGCCGGATCCGGGACAGGTCGTTTGTTCCTCCACTTT.

This clone is a singleton in its sample. An end of the junction does not agree with germline; a read error may underlie this. V gene TRBV7-8 combines with J gene TRBJ2-4, with D perhaps TRBD2 (5 bases). Germline V gene sequence: CDR1 SGHVS, CDR2 FQNEAQ. This CDR3 region has 15 residues. The CDR3 region has the DNA TGTGCCAGCAGCGCCCGTCGGCCGACTAAAAACAGTCAGTACTTC. This translates into CASSARRPTKNSQYF. Based on the CDR3 plus reference TRBV7-8 and TRBJ2-4, the full variable domain is GAGVSQSPRYKVAKRGQDVALRCDPISGHVSLFWYQQALGQGPEFLTYFQNEAQLDKSGLPSDRFFAERPEGSVSTLKIQRTQQEDSAVYLCASSARRPTKNSQYFGAGTRLSVL.

The rearrangement uses TRBV7-3 and TRBJ2-5, with D unresolved. With 6 bases removed from V and 2 bases from J, the gap between germline ends came to 13 bases. Germline V gene sequence: CDR1 SGHTA, CDR2 FQGTGA. This CDR3 has 14 amino acids. The DNA for the CDR3 is TGTGCCAGCAGTTTAGGGCTGGGTCAAGAGACCCAGTACTTC. Protein sequence: CASSLGLGQETQYF.

The table lists this clone with a few counts. J is TRBJ2-7 and V is TRBV19, with TRBD1 identical over 8 bases. The CDR3 is 16 residues long. The ends lost 0 bases at V and 0 bases at J; junction bases unmatched: 4. CDR1 and CDR2 from the germline V gene are LNHDA and SQIVND (reference sequence). In DNA, the CDR3 is TGTGCCAGTAGTATAGATCGAACAGGGGGCTCCTACGAGCAGTACTTC. Its protein is CASSIDRTGGSYEQYF.

This clone was seen once. V and J are TRBV4-2 and TRBJ2-3; D is unclear. Trimming stripped 3 bases from V and 1 base from J, with 2 bases between. The germline V gene encodes CDR1 LGHNA and CDR2 YNFKEQ. The CDR3 length is 12 residues. CDR3 sequence (DNA): TGTGCCAGCAGCCACGGCACAGATACGCAGTATTTT. Translation: CASSHGTDTQYF.

V and J are TRBV29-1 and TRBJ1-1; tentative D call: TRBD1 (5 bases). This CDR3 spans 13 amino acids. Germline CDR1 SQVTM, CDR2 ANQGSEA. Trimming pared 6 bases from V and 5 bases from J, leaving 16 bases between. This chain's CDR3 is CSVIRDGGTEAFF. The CDR3 bases are TGCAGCGTGATCAGGGACGGGGGGACTGAAGCTTTCTTT.

The V and J genes are TRBV12-5 and TRBJ2-1; 13 bases are shared with TRBD2. J was trimmed by 8 bases and V by 5 bases; bases with no gene match: 6. The CDR3 extends over 15 amino acids. Germline assignment: CDR1 LGHNT and CDR2 FRNRAP. The CDR3 loop reads CASGDWTSGSDEQFF. CDR3 bases: TGTGCTAGTGGTGATTGGACTAGCGGGAGCGATGAGCAGTTCTTC.

The gene calls are TRBV18 and TRBJ2-7; 9 positions agree with TRBD2. V trimming: 0 bases; J trimming: 4 bases; junction bases outside the gene matches: 4. Germline values: CDR1 KGHSH, CDR2 LQKENI. There are 15 residues in the CDR3. In DNA form, the CDR3 reads TGTGCCAGCTCACCACCTAGCGGGAGAGGGTACGAGCAGTACTTC. Its protein is CASSPPSGRGYEQYF.

The V call is TRBV18, the J call TRBJ1-6, with 11 positions matching TRBD1. The CDR3 extends over 14 amino acids. Germline V gives CDR1 KGHSH, CDR2 LQKENI. The trim removed 1 base at V and 12 bases at J, leaving 2 bases unmatched. The CDR3 coding sequence is TGTGCCAGCTCACCACGGACAGGGGGCGAACCCCTCCACTTT. Translating gives CASSPRTGGEPLHF.

The chain couples TRBV7-2 to TRBJ1-2; a possible D gene is TRBD1 (5 bases). The ends were cut back, 1 base at V and 10 bases at J, with 10 bases in the middle. CDR3 size: 12 residues. Germline V gene data show CDR1 as SGHTA and CDR2 as FQGNSA. The CDR3 sequence: CASSLGDSTYTF. In DNA, the CDR3 is TGTGCCAGCAGCTTAGGAGACAGCACCTACACCTTC.

The rearrangement uses TRBV25-1 and TRBJ1-2; TRBD1 agrees at 7 bases. CDR1 is MGHDK, CDR2 SYGVNS, per germline. CDR3 length: 15 amino acids. J gave up 3 bases and V 3 bases, and 7 bases lay outside the gene matches. This CDR3 reads CASSDYRDRHYGYTF. The CDR3 DNA reads TGTGCCAGCAGTGACTACCGGGACAGACACTATGGCTACACCTTC.

V gene TRBV9 combines with J gene TRBJ2-5; TRBD2 matches 7 bases. With 3 bases clipped from V and 1 base from J, the junction kept 6 bases outside the gene matches. The CDR3 sequence is 15 residues long. In germline, CDR1 is SGDLS, CDR2 YYNGEE. The CDR3 is CASSGQRGIQETQYF. CDR3 DNA sequence: TGTGCCAGCAGCGGACAGCGGGGAATCCAAGAGACCCAGTACTTC.